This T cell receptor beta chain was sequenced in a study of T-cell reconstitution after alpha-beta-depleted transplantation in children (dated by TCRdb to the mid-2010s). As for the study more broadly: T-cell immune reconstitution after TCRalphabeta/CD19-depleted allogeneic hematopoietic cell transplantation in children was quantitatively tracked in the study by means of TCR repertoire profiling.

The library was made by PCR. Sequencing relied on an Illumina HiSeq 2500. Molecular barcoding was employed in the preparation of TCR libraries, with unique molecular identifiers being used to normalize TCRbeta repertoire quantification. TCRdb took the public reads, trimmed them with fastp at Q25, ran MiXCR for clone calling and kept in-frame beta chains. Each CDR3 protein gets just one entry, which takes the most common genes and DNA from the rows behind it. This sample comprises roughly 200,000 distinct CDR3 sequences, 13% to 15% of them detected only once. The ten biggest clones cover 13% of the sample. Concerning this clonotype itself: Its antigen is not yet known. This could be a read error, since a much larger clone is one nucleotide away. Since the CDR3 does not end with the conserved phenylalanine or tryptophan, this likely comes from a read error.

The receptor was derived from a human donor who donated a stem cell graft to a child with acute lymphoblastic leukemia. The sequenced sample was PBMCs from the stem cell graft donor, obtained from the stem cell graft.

The base sequence is TGTGCCAGCACCCTCAAACCAGGAACTAATGAAAAACTGTTTTAT. Its coded protein is CASTLKPGTNEKLFY. The chain is encoded by TRBV11-3 joined to TRBJ1-4; the D segment cannot be called with confidence. The CDR3 is 15 amino acids long, termini counted. Only CDR3 DNA remains: 45 bases, in frame from the first base. Relative to germline, V is 7 bases shorter and J is 1 base shorter, with 13 bases between their ends. CDR1 and CDR2 are read off the germline V gene as SGHNT and YENEEA.